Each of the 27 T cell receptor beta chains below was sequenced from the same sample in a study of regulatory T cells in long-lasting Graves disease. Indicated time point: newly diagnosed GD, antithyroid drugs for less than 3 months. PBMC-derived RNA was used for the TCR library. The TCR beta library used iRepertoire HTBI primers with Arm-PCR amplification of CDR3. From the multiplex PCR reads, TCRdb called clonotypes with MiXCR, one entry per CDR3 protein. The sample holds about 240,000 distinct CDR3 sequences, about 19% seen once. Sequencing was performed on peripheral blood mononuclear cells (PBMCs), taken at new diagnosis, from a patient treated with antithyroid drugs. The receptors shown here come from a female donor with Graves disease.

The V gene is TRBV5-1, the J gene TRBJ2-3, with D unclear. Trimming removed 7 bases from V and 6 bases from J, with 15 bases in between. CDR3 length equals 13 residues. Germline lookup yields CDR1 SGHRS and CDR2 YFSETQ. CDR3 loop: CASALPSRDTQYF. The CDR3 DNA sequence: TGCGCCAGCGCTCTCCCGAGCCGCGATACGCAGTATTTT.

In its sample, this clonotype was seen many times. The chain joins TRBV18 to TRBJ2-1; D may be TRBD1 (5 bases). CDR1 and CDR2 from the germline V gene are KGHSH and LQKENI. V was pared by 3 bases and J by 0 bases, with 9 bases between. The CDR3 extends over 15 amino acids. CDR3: CASSPYRNSYNEQFF. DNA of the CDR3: TGTGCCAGCTCACCGTACAGGAACTCCTACAATGAGCAGTTCTTC.

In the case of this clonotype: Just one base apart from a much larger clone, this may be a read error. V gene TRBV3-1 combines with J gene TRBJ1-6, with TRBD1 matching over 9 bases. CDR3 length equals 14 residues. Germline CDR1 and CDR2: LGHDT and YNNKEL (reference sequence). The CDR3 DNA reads TGTGCCAGCAATTCCGGGACAGGGAACTCACCCCACCACTTT. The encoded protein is CASNSGTGNSPHHF.

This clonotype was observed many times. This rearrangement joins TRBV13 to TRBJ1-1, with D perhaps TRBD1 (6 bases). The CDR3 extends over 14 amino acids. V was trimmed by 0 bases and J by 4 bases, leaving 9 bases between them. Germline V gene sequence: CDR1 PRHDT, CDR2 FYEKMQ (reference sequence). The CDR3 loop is CASSLGTGTTEAFF. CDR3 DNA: TGTGCCAGCAGCTTAGGAACAGGGACCACTGAAGCTTTCTTT.

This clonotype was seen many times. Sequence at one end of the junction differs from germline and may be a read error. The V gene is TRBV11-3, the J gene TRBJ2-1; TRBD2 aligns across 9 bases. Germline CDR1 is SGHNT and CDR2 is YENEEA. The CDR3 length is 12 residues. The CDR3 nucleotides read TGTGCCAGCGGACCCCCGACTAGCGGCCCTCTCTTC. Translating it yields CASGPPTSGPLF.

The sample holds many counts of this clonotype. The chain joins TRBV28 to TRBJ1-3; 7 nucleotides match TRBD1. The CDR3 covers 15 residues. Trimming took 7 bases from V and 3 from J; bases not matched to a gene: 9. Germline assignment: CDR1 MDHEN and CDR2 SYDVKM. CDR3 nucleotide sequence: TGTGCCAGCAAGACGGATTACAGGGGTGGAAACACCATATATTTT. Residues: CASKTDYRGGNTIYF. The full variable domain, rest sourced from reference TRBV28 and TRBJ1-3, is DVKVTQSSRYLVKRTGEKVFLECVQDMDHENMFWYRQDPGLGLRLIYFSYDVKMKEKGDIPEGYSVSREKKERFSLILESASTNQTSMYLCASKTDYRGGNTIYFGEGSWLTVV.

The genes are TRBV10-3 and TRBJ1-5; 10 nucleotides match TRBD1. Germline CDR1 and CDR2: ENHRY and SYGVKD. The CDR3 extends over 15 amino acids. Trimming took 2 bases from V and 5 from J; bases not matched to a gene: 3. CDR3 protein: CAISERQGAHQPQHF. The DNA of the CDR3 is TGTGCCATCAGTGAGCGACAGGGGGCCCATCAGCCCCAGCATTTT.

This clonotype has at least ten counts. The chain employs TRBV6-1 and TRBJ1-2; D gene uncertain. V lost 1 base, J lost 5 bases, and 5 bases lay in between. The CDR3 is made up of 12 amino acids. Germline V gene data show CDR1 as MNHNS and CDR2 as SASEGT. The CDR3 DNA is TGTGCCAGCAGTGAAGAGTGGTATGGCTACACCTTC. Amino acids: CASSEEWYGYTF.

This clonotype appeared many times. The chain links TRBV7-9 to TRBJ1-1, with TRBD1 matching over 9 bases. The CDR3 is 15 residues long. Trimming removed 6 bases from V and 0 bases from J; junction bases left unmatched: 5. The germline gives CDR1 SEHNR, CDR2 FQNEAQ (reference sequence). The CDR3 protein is CASSYGQGLNTEAFF. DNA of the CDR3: TGTGCCAGCAGTTACGGACAGGGGTTGAACACTGAAGCTTTCTTT.

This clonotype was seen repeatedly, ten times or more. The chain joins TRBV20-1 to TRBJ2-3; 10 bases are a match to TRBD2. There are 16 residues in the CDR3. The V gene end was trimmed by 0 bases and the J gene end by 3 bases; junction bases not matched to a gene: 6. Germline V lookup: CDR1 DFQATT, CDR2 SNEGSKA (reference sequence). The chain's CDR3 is CSARDTAGGLTDTQYF. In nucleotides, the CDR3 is TGCAGTGCTAGAGATACAGCGGGGGGGCTAACAGATACGCAGTATTTT.

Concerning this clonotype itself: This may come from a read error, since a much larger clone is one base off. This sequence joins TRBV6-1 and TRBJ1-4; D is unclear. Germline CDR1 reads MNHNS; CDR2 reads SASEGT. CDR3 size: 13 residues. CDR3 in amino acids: CASLDPTPEELFF. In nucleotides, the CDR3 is TGTGCCAGCCTTGACCCTACTCCTGAAGAACTGTTTTTT.

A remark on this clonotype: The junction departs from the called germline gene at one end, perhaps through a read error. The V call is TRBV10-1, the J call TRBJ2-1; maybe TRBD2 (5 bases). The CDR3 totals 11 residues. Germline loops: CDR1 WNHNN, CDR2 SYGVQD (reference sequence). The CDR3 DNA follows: TGCGCCAGCGGTGAGGGCAATGAGCAGTTCTTC. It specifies CASGEGNEQFF.

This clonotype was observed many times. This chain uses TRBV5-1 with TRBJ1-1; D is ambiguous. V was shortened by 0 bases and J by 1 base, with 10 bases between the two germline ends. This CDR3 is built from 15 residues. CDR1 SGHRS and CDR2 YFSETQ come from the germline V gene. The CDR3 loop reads CASSLAVGQNTEAFF. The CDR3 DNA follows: TGCGCCAGCAGCTTGGCGGTAGGGCAGAACACTGAAGCTTTCTTT.

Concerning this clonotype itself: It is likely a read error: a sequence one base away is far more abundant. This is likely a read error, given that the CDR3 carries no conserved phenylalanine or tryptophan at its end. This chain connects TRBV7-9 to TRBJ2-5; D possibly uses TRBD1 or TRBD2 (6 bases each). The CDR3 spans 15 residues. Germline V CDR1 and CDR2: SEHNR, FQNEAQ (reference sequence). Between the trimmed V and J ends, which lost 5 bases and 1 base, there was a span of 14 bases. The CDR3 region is CASSMGPGAQETQYL. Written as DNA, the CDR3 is TGTGCCAGCAGCATGGGTCCGGGGGCCCAAGAGACCCAGTACCTC.

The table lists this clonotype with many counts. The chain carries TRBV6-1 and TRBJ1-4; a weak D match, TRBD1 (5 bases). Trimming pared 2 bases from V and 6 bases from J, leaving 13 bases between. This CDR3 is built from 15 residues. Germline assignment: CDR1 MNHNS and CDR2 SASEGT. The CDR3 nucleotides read TGTGCCAGCAGTGAATCAAGGGGATCGGATGAAAAACTGTTTTTT. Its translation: CASSESRGSDEKLFF.

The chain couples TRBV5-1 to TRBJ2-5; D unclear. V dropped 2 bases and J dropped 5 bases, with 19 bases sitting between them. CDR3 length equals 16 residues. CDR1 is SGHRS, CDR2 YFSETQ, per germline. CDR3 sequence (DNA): TGCGCCAGCAGCTTCTCCGTGATGGGATCCGTGGAGACCCAGTACTTC. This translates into CASSFSVMGSVETQYF.

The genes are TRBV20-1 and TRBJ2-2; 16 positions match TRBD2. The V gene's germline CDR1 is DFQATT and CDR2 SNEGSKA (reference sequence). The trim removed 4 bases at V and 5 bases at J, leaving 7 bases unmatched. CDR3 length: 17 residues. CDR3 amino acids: CSATGTSGGAGTGELFF. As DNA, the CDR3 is TGCAGTGCTACGGGGACTAGCGGGGGGGCGGGTACCGGGGAGCTGTTTTTT.

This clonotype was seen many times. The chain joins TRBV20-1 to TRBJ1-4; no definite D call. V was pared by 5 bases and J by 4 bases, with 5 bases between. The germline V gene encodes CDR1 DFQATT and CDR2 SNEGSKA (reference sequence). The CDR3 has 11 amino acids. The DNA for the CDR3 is TGCAGTGCTGCGAGTAATGAAAAACTGTTTTTT. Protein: CSAASNEKLFF.

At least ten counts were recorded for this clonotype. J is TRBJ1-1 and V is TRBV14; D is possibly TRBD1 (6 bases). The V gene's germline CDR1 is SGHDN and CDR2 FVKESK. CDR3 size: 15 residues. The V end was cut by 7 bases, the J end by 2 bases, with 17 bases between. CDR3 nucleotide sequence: TGTGCCAGCACCTTCCGGCGGACAGACAACACTGAAGCTTTCTTT. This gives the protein CASTFRRTDNTEAFF.

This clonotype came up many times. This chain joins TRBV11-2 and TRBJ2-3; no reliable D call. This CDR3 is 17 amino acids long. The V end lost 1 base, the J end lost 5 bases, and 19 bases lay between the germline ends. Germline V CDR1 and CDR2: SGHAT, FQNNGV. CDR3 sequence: CASSLVGYRALVDTQYF. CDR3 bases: TGTGCCAGCAGCTTAGTAGGGTACCGGGCCCTTGTAGATACGCAGTATTTT.

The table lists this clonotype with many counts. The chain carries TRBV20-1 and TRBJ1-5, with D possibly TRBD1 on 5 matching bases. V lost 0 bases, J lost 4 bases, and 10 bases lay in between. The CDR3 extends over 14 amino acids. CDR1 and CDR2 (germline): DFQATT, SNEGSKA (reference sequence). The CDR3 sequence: CSARDPGNNQPQHF. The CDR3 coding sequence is TGCAGTGCTAGAGATCCAGGGAATAATCAGCCCCAGCATTTT.

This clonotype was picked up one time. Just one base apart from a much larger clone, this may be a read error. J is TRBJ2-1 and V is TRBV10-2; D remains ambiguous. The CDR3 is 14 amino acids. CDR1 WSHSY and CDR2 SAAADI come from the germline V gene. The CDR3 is CANSENSLRHEQFF. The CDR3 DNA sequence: TGCGCCAACAGTGAGAACTCGCTGCGACATGAGCAGTTCTTC.

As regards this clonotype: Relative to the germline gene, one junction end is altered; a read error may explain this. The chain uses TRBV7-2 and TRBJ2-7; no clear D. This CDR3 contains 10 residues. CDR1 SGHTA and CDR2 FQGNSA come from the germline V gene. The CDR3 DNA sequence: TGTGCCAGCAGCTCCCACGAGCAGTACTTC. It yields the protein CASSSHEQYF.

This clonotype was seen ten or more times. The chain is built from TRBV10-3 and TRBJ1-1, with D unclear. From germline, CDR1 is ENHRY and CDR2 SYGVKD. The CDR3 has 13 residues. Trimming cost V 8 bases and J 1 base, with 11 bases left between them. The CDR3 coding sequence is TGTGCCATCGGCTTATGGGGGAACACTGAAGCTTTCTTT. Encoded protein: CAIGLWGNTEAFF.

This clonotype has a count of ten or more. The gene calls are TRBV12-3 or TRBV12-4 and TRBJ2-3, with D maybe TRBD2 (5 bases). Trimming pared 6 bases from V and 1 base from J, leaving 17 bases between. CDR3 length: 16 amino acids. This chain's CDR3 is CASSPLGIGGTDTQYF. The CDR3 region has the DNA TGTGCCAGCAGCCCCCTCGGAATCGGGGGCACAGATACGCAGTATTTT.

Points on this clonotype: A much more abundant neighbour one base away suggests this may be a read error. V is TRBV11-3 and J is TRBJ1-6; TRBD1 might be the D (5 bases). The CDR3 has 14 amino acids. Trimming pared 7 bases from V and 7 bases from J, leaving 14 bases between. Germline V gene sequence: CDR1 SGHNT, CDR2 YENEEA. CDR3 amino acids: CASTRGGNNSPLHF. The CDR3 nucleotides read TGTGCCAGCACCCGGGGGGGGAACAATTCACCCCTCCACTTT.

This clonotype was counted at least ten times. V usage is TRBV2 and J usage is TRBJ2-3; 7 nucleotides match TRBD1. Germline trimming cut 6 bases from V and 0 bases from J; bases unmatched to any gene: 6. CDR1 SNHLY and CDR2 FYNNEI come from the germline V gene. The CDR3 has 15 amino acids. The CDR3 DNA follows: TGTGCCAGCAGGGCCGGGACAGCTAGCACAGATACGCAGTATTTT. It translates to CASRAGTASTDTQYF.